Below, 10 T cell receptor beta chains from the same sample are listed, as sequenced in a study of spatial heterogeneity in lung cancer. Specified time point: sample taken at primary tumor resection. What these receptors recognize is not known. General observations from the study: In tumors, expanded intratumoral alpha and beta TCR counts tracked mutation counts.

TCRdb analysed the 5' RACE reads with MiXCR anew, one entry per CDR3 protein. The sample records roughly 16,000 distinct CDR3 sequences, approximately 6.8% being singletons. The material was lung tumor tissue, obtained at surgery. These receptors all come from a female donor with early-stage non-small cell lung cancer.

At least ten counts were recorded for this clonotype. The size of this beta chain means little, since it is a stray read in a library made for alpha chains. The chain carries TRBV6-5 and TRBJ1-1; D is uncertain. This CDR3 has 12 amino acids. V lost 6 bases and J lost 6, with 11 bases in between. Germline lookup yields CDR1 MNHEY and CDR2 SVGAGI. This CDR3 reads CASSRGISEAFF. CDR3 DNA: TGTGCCAGCAGCAGAGGGATCTCTGAAGCTTTCTTT.

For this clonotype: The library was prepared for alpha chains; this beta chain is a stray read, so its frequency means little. CDR3 loop: CASSLESGGGGNIQYF. In nucleotides, the CDR3 is TGCGCCAGCAGCTTGGAAAGCGGGGGTGGCGGAAACATTCAGTACTTC. The chain is built from TRBV5-1 and TRBJ2-4, with 8 nucleotides matching TRBD2. V dropped 0 bases and J dropped 6; count of bases not matched to a gene: 8. Germline CDR1 is SGHRS and CDR2 is YFSETQ. This CDR3 has 16 residues.

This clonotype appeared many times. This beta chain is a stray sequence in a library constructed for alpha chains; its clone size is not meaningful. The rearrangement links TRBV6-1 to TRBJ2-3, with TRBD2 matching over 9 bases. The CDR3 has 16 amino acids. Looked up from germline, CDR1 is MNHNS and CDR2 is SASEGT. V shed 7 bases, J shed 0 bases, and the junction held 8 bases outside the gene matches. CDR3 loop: CASKALAGTSTDTQYF. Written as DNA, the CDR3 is TGTGCCAGCAAGGCCCTAGCGGGGACTAGCACAGATACGCAGTATTTT.

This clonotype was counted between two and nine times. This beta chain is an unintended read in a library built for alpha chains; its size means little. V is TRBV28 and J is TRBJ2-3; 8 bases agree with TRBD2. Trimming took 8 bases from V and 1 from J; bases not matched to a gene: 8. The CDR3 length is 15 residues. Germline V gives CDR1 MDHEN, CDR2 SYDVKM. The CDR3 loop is CASEPGGRGTDTQYF. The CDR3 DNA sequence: TGTGCCAGCGAACCGGGGGGGCGCGGCACAGATACGCAGTATTTT. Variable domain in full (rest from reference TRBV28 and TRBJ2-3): DVKVTQSSRYLVKRTGEKVFLECVQDMDHENMFWYRQDPGLGLRLIYFSYDVKMKEKGDIPEGYSVSREKKERFSLILESASTNQTSMYLCASEPGGRGTDTQYFGPGTRLTVL.

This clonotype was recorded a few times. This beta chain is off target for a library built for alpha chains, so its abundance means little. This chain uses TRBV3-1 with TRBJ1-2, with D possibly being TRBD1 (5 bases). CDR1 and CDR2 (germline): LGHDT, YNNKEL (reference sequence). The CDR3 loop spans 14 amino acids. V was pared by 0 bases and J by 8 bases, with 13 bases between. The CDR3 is CASSQEVRGDGYTF. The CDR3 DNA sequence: TGTGCCAGCAGCCAAGAAGTTCGGGGGGACGGCTACACCTTC.

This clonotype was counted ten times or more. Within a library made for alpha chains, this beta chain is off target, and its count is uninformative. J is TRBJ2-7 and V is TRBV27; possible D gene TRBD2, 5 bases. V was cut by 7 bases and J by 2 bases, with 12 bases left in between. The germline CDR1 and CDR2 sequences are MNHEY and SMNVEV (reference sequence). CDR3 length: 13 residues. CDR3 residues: CASKSGWAYEQYF. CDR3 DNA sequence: TGTGCCAGCAAGTCGGGGTGGGCCTACGAGCAGTACTTC.

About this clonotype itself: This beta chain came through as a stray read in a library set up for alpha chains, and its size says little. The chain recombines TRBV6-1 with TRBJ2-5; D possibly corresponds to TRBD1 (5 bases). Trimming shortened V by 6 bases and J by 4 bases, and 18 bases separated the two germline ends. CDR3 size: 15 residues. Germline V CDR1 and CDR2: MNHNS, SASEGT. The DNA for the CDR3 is TGTGCCAGCAGCGGGCTCGGTACAGGTCGAGAGACCCAGTACTTC. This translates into CASSGLGTGRETQYF.

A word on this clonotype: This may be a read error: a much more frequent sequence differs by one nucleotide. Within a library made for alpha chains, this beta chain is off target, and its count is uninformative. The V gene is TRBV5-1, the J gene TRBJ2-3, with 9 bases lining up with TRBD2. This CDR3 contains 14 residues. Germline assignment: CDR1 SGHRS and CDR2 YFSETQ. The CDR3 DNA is TGCGCCAGCAGGCGACTAGCGGTCACAGATAGGCAGTATTTT. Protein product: CASRRLAVTDRQYF.

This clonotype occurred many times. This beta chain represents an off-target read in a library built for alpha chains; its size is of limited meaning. This CDR3 reads CASSTDRPLLDAFF. CDR3 sequence (DNA): TGTGCCAGCAGCACGGACAGGCCCCTACTGGATGCTTTCTTT. The V gene is TRBV7-2, the J gene TRBJ1-1, with 7 bases identical to TRBD1. J gave up 11 bases and V 5 bases, and 14 bases lay outside the gene matches. CDR3 length: 14 amino acids. Germline lookup yields CDR1 SGHTA and CDR2 FQGNSA.

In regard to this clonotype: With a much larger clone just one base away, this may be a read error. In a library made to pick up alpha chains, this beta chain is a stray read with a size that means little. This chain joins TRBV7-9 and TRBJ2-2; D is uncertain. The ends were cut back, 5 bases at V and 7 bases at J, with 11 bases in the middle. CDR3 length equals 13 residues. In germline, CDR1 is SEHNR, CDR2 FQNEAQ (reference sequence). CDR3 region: CASSTYSVGELFF. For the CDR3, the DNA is TGTGCCAGCAGCACATACAGTGTCGGGGAGCTGTTTTTT.